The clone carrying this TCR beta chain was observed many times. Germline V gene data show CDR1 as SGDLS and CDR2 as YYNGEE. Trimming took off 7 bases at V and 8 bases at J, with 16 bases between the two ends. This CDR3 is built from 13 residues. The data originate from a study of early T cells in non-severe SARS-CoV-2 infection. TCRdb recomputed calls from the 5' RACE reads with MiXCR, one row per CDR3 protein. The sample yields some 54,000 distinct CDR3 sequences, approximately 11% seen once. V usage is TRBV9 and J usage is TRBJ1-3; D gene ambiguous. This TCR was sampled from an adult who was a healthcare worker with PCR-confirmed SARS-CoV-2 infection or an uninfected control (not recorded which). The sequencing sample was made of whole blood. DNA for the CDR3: TGTGCCAGCCAAGAGCCGGACGGAGACACCATATATTTT. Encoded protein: CASQEPDGDTIYF.